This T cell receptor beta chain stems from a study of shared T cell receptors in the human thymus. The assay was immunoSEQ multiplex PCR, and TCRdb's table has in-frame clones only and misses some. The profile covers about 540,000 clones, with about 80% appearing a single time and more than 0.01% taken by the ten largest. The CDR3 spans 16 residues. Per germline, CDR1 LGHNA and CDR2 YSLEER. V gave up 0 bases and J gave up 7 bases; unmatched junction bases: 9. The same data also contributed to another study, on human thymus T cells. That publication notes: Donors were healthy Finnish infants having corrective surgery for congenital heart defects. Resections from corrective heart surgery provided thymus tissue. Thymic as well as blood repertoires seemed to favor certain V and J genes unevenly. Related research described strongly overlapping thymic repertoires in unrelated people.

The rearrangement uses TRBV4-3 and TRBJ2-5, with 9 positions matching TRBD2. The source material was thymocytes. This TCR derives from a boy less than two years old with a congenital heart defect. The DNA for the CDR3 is TGCGCCAGCAGCCAAGAACCCACTAGCGGGTCTGGGACCCAGTACTTC. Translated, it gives CASSQEPTSGSGTQYF.